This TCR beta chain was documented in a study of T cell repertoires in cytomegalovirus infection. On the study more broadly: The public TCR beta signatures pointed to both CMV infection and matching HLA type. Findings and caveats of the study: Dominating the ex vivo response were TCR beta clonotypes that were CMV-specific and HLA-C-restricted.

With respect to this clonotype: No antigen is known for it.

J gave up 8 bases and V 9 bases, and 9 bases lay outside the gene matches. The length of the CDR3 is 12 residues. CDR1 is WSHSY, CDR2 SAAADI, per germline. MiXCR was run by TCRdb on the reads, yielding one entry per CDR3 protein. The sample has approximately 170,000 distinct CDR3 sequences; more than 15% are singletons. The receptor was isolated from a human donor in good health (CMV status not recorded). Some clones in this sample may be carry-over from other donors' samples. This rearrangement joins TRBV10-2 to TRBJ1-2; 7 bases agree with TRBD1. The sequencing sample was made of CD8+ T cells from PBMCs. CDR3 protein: CASYDRVDGYTF. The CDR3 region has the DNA TGCGCCAGTTATGACAGGGTAGACGGCTACACCTTC.